A single sample is the source of the 16 T cell receptor beta chains below, sequenced in a study of blood T cell repertoires in COVID-19. Generated by immunoSEQ multiplex PCR, the TCRdb table keeps only in-frame clones and is missing some. The sample contains about 320,000 clones, approximately 90% of which appear only once. Sequencing used PBMCs or T cells enriched from blood (not recorded which). The receptors come from a woman aged 25 to 39 who had been exposed to COVID-19.

The chain links TRBV29-1 to TRBJ1-4; TRBD1 is a possible D gene (6 bases). Germline CDR1 reads SQVTM; CDR2 reads ANQGSEA. Trimming stripped 7 bases from V and 6 bases from J, with 24 bases between. The CDR3 is 16 amino acids. The CDR3 region is CSAQGSEMEMDEKLFF. In DNA, the CDR3 is TGCAGCGCCCAGGGGTCAGAAATGGAGATGGATGAAAAACTGTTTTTT.

This rearrangement joins TRBV19 to TRBJ1-5; tentatively, D is TRBD1 (5 bases). The V and J ends lost 10 bases and 4 bases respectively, with 35 bases between them. Germline CDR1 LNHDA, CDR2 SQIVND (reference sequence). The CDR3 sequence is 20 residues long. DNA for the CDR3: TGTGCCACGAAGTCCTTCATTATCCACGGGGGAGAAAGTGGTAATCAGCCCCAGCATTTT. Protein product: CATKSFIIHGGESGNQPQHF.

The J gene is TRBJ1-1, the V gene TRBV19; no clear D gene. Trimming pared 3 bases from V and 1 base from J, leaving 15 bases between. The CDR3 sequence is 16 residues long. The germline CDR1 and CDR2 sequences are LNHDA and SQIVND (reference sequence). CDR3: CASSISSPGRNTEAFF. CDR3 DNA sequence: TGTGCCAGTAGTATTAGTTCTCCGGGGAGGAACACTGAAGCTTTCTTT.

The CDR3 DNA reads as TGTGCCAGCAGCTTCGGGACACATAATGAAAAACTGTTTTTT. It is translated as CASSFGTHNEKLFF. The chain carries TRBV5-8 and TRBJ1-4; D might be TRBD1 (6 bases). Trimming left V 2 bases short and J 4 bases short, with 9 bases between. The CDR3 length is 14 residues. From germline, CDR1 is SGHTS and CDR2 YDEGEE. The whole variable domain, filled in from reference TRBV5-8 and TRBJ1-4, reads EAGVTQSPTHLIKTRGQQATLRCSPISGHTSVYWYQQALGLGLQFLLWYDEGEERNRGNFPPRFSGRQFPNYSSELNVNALELEDSALYLCASSFGTHNEKLFFGSGTQLSVL.

V is TRBV12-3 or TRBV12-4 and J is TRBJ1-5; D not certain. V lost 2 bases to trimming and J lost 7 bases, with 6 bases between them. The CDR3 is 12 residues long. The CDR3 protein is CASSLNRQPQHF. The CDR3 nucleotides read TGTGCCAGCAGTTTAAACAGACAGCCCCAGCATTTT.

The V call is TRBV5-1, the J call TRBJ2-5; weak D call: TRBD2 (5 bases). V was clipped by 4 bases and J by 3 bases, with 10 bases between them. Germline values: CDR1 SGHRS, CDR2 YFSETQ. The CDR3 length is 13 residues. CDR3 nucleotides: TGCGCCAGCAGCCAGGAGGCAGAAGAGACCCAGTACTTC. This translates into CASSQEAEETQYF. The variable domain in full, with the rest retrieved from reference TRBV5-1 and TRBJ2-5, is KAGVTQTPRYLIKTRGQQVTLSCSPISGHRSVSWYQQTPGQGLQFLFEYFSETQRNKGNFPGRFSGRQFSNSRSEMNVSTLELGDSALYLCASSQEAEETQYFGPGTRLLVL.

This clone turned up a few times. The chain links TRBV19 to TRBJ2-3, with D maybe TRBD2 (5 bases). The CDR3 is 14 amino acids. Germline values: CDR1 LNHDA, CDR2 SQIVND (reference sequence). V was trimmed by 5 bases and J by 3 bases, leaving 12 bases between them. This CDR3 is CASSAGQRTDTQYF. CDR3 DNA sequence: TGTGCCAGTAGTGCGGGCCAGAGGACAGATACGCAGTATTTT.

The rearrangement joins TRBV6-2 or TRBV6-3 to TRBJ2-7, with D possibly matching TRBD2 (5 bases). The CDR3 totals 15 residues. V shed 5 bases and J shed 5 bases, with 19 bases lying between them. Germline CDR1 is MNHEY and CDR2 is SVGEGT. Written as DNA, the CDR3 is TGTGCCAGCAGTCGCTCGAGCCACCCGGGGAACGAGCAGTACTTC. It is translated as CASSRSSHPGNEQYF.

The CDR3 nucleotides read TGTGCCACCAGTGATATCCGCCGGGGACAGAGCGGCAATCAGCCCCAGCATTTT. Encoded protein: CATSDIRRGQSGNQPQHF. J is TRBJ1-5 and V is TRBV24-1, with 7 nucleotides matching TRBD1. V lost 3 bases to trimming and J lost 2 bases; unmatched junction nucleotides: 12. Germline V gene data show CDR1 as KGHDR and CDR2 as SFDVKD. The CDR3 loop spans 18 amino acids.

This chain joins TRBV4-1 and TRBJ2-7; TRBD2 agrees at 8 bases. The CDR3 covers 17 residues. V dropped 3 bases and J dropped 1; count of bases not matched to a gene: 11. Germline CDR1 MGHRA, CDR2 YSYEKL. In nucleotides, the CDR3 is TGCGCCAGCAGCCATAATCCCATGCGGGGGGCATCCTACGAGCAGTACTTC. It codes for CASSHNPMRGASYEQYF.

The chain combines TRBV28 with TRBJ1-5; weak D call: TRBD1 (6 bases). Trimming removed 2 bases at V and 2 bases at J, with 13 bases between. The CDR3 totals 16 residues. The germline V gene encodes CDR1 MDHEN and CDR2 SYDVKM. CDR3 region: CASSLMRGLGNQPQHF. CDR3 DNA: TGTGCCAGCAGTTTAATGCGGGGGCTCGGCAATCAGCCCCAGCATTTT. Complete variable domain (other parts from reference TRBV28 and TRBJ1-5): DVKVTQSSRYLVKRTGEKVFLECVQDMDHENMFWYRQDPGLGLRLIYFSYDVKMKEKGDIPEGYSVSREKKERFSLILESASTNQTSMYLCASSLMRGLGNQPQHFGDGTRLSIL.

This chain links TRBV2 with TRBJ2-7; 7 bases are shared with TRBD1. Per the germline V gene, CDR1 is SNHLY and CDR2 is FYNNEI. Trimming took 7 bases from V and 4 from J; bases not matched to a gene: 10. This CDR3 has 14 amino acids. This chain's CDR3 is CASISGTAVYEQYF. As DNA, the CDR3 is TGTGCCAGCATTTCGGGGACAGCAGTATACGAGCAGTACTTC.

The chain couples TRBV28 to TRBJ1-2, with 8 nucleotides matching TRBD1. V lost 4 bases to trimming and J lost 4 bases; unmatched junction nucleotides: 14. Germline V lookup: CDR1 MDHEN, CDR2 SYDVKM. This CDR3 spans 17 amino acids. DNA for the CDR3: TGTGCCAGCAGTTCAGCTTCAGGGGGCGGAAGGATCTATGGCTACACCTTC. It translates to CASSSASGGGRIYGYTF.

CDR3 in amino acids: CASSLVREDNEQFF. CDR3 coding DNA: TGTGCCAGCAGCTTAGTACGGGAGGATAATGAGCAGTTCTTC. The chain employs TRBV7-2 and TRBJ2-1, with TRBD2 matching over 7 bases. The germline V gene has CDR1 SGHTA and CDR2 FQGNSA. Trimming cost V 1 base and J 7 bases; bases outside gene matches: 4. This CDR3 contains 14 residues.

The chain is built from TRBV5-1 and TRBJ1-2; possible D gene TRBD1, 5 bases. CDR1 and CDR2 (germline): SGHRS, YFSETQ. The V and J ends lost 2 bases and 3 bases respectively, with 11 bases between them. This CDR3 contains 14 residues. CDR3 bases: TGCGCCAGCAGCTTATTTGGGGGGGACTATGGCTACACCTTC. This encodes CASSLFGGDYGYTF.

The rearrangement uses TRBV4-2 and TRBJ2-4; D not certain. From germline, CDR1 is LGHNA and CDR2 YNFKEQ. The length of the CDR3 is 16 residues. Between the trimmed V and J ends, which lost 0 bases and 1 base, there was a span of 10 bases. The CDR3 DNA is TGTGCCAGCAGCCAAGAAGCCACCCGGGCCAAAAACATTCAGTACTTC. As protein: CASSQEATRAKNIQYF.